A single T cell receptor (beta chain) is shown here with its context. Antigen unknown. Germline and junction disagree at one end, which may indicate a read error. This specimen belongs to a study of early T cells in non-severe SARS-CoV-2 infection. Study at large: Bulk RNA from unsorted whole blood was sequenced; chains were unpaired. Study-wide findings and caveats: Lookups in VDJdb leaned toward anti-spike CD8 responses and missed private and CD4 specificities.

Attachment of unique molecular identifiers to individual cDNA molecules was performed. Using its own MiXCR run on the 5' RACE reads, TCRdb lists one record per CDR3 protein. Of about 87,000 distinct CDR3 sequences listed, 14% are singletons. The specimen sequenced was whole blood. The receptor's source is an adult who was a healthcare worker with PCR-confirmed SARS-CoV-2 infection or an uninfected control (not recorded which).

Here the CDR3 DNA reads TGTGCCAGCAGTTCCCTCGGCAGGGGGCACTTC. It translates to CASSSLGRGHF. The gene calls are TRBV28 and TRBJ2-4, with TRBD1 matching over 8 bases. This CDR3 spans 11 amino acids. The germline gives CDR1 MDHEN, CDR2 SYDVKM.